This TCR beta chain is from a study of T cell responses to AZD1222 COVID-19 vaccine (dated by TCRdb to the early 2020s). For the wider study: A total of 233 trial participants underwent TCR sequencing, of whom about 200 had received two doses of AZD1222 and 26 had received two doses of the MenACWY control vaccine. Trial participants were enrolled by age into subgroups of 18-55, 56-69 and 70-plus years, and roughly 160, 29 and 62 TCR-sequenced participants, respectively, were included in these subgroups. General conclusions and limits of the study: Vaccine-associated CD4 TCRs spanned the whole spike protein, with dominant responses in regions 160-218 and 743-854. Most participants were white British and females outnumbered males, and the authors suggested that clonal diversity may have been underestimated. The 56-69-year group was small, and its depth increase did not reach significance, likely because of low power. Conclusions about previously exposed vaccinees were limited because only a handful of AZD1222 recipients were SARS-CoV-2 seropositive at baseline. Because no day 14 peak-response samples were available, repertoires were characterized only after the peak T cell response. Nearly half of unique spike-specific TCRs reportedly recognized epitopes outside regions mutated in the B.1.351 and B.1.1.7 variants. After two AZD1222 doses, both the breadth and the depth of spike-specific TCRs were significantly higher than at day 0 and than in MenACWY recipients.

The CDR3 regions of human TCRbeta chains were analyzed by immunosequencing. On the authors' methods: TCRs in the repertoires were compared against a reference library of SARS-CoV-2-specific TCRs that had been generated with the MIRA antigen-specificity platform. Breadth was defined as the fraction of unique TCRs that were SARS-CoV-2-associated, and depth was defined as the fraction of total T cells that were SARS-CoV-2-associated. Using the MIRA data, each spike-specific TCR was mapped to the spike region that the TCR reacts to and placed in a CD4 or CD8 class. Log10-transformed breadth and depth values were compared by one-way ANOVA with Sidak's multiple comparisons tests. Not all clones reach the TCRdb copy of this immuneACCESS table, which keeps in-frame sequences only. Checked studies attribute under half of the gap to unresolved V genes and leave the rest unexplained. V, J and clone size derive from that table, while D and trimming were established from the DNA sequence. The sample profile shows some 79,000 clones; less than 85% of them were found once. Together, the top ten hold about 51% of the sample.

According to the study, the label for this sample's time point signals: about 28 days (+/-7) after the second vaccine dose. AZD1222 recipients whose second dose came at about 4 weeks and those whose second dose came at about 12 weeks were combined into one group, since spike-specific TCR depth and breadth did not differ between the two schedules. Vaccinee samples came from UK trials COV001 and COV002, including a single-blind randomized controlled phase 2/3 trial of AZD1222 (ChAdOx1 nCoV-19) in healthy adults. Trial participant PBMC samples were collected at day 0 and day 28 after the second dose for TCRbeta chain sequencing. V loses 0 bases of germline sequence and J loses 13 bases, and the interval between the two ends is 10 bases. The germline V gene supplies CDR1 MNHEY and CDR2 SVGAGI. The CDR3 starts with the cysteine, ends with the phenylalanine, and has 13 residues. Left in the record is the CDR3 DNA by itself, 39 bases read in frame from the first base.

With regard to this clone: What antigen it recognizes has not been identified. Per-nucleotide qualities are absent, and no much larger clonotype sits a single base away.

The origin of this receptor is an adult who received the AZD1222 COVID-19 vaccine. The input for sequencing was peripheral blood, taken 28 days after the second AZD1222 dose. This chain is built from TRBV6-5 and TRBJ1-6; too little of a D gene remains to name it. The CDR3 loop reads CASSYSSALPLHF. The DNA sequence follows: TGTGCCAGCAGTTACTCGTCTGCTCTTCCCCTCCACTTT.